This T cell receptor (beta chain) was obtained from a study of shared clonotypes between healthy human individuals. Study observations and caveats: Across several donors, naive CD4 shared roughly 5.1%, naive CD8 over 3%, memory CD4 more than 2%, memory CD8 0.4% to 0.5%.

Some clones are missing from TCRdb's copy, which holds only in-frame ones; the method was immunoSEQ multiplex PCR. The table records about 2.4 million clones, 85% to 95% of them present only once. With respect to this clone: Its antigen is still unknown.

CDR1 and CDR2 (germline): SGHRS, YFSETQ. The CDR3 length is 15 residues. The trim removed 3 bases at V and 5 bases at J, leaving 6 bases unmatched. Adult Caucasians living in Nashville, Tennessee made up all of the donors. This TCR derives from a man younger than 35 in good health. Sequenced sample: naive CD4+ T cells sorted from blood. The subset: CD45RA+ positively selected. This rearrangement joins TRBV5-1 to TRBJ2-4, with TRBD1 matching 9 bases. The CDR3 DNA is TGCGCCAGCAGCTCTAGGGGGACAGGGCAAAACATTCAGTACTTC. Amino acids: CASSSRGTGQNIQYF.